This TCR beta chain was documented in a study of T cell repertoires in cytomegalovirus infection. TCRdb ran MiXCR on the reads and lists one entry per CDR3 protein. The table shows 750,000 to 900,000 distinct CDR3 sequences, with almost 30% occurring only once. As to this clonotype: Its antigen is currently unknown.

The CDR3 contains 15 residues. The V and J ends lost 7 bases and 0 bases respectively, with 13 bases between them. Germline V lookup: CDR1 MNHEY, CDR2 SVGEGT. The receptor was isolated from a human donor in good health (CMV status not recorded). Some clones in this sample may be carry-over from other donors' samples. Sequencing used cultured CD8+ T cells from PBMCs, obtained from culture after CMV antigen stimulation. The chain recombines TRBV6-2 or TRBV6-3 with TRBJ2-1; the D is unclear. In nucleotides, the CDR3 is TGTGCCAGCAATAGTATCATATACTCCTACAATGAGCAGTTCTTC. It yields the protein CASNSIIYSYNEQFF.